Listed here are 18 T cell receptor beta chains from one sample, sequenced in a study of blood T cell repertoires in COVID-19. Clones were sequenced by immunoSEQ multiplex PCR, and TCRdb holds only the in-frame ones, with some missing. The repertoire has a few hundred thousand clones, roughly 90% of them found once; the top ten carry around 0.94%. Sample: PBMCs or T cells enriched from blood (not recorded which). Receptors originate from a woman aged 40 to 50 who had been exposed to COVID-19.

The chain carries TRBV5-1 and TRBJ1-2; D is possibly TRBD1 (6 bases). The CDR3 contains 11 residues. Germline-derived CDR1 and CDR2 are SGHRS and YFSETQ. V lost 2 bases and J lost 8, with 7 bases in between. In DNA, the CDR3 is TGCGCCAGCAGCTTAGGACAGGGCTACACCTTC. It codes for CASSLGQGYTF. Variable domain in full (rest from reference TRBV5-1 and TRBJ1-2): KAGVTQTPRYLIKTRGQQVTLSCSPISGHRSVSWYQQTPGQGLQFLFEYFSETQRNKGNFPGRFSGRQFSNSRSEMNVSTLELGDSALYLCASSLGQGYTFGSGTRLTVV.

The V and J genes are TRBV18 and TRBJ2-5, with D uncertain. Per germline, CDR1 KGHSH and CDR2 LQKENI. This CDR3 is built from 13 residues. V lost 3 bases and J lost 7, with 12 bases in between. The CDR3 spells CASSPDIMGTQYF. CDR3 nucleotides: TGTGCCAGCTCACCTGACATAATGGGGACCCAGTACTTC. Complete variable domain (other parts from reference TRBV18 and TRBJ2-5): NAGVMQNPRHLVRRRGQEARLRCSPMKGHSHVYWYRQLPEEGLKFMVYLQKENIIDESGMPKERFSAEFPKEGPSILRIQQVVRGDSAAYFCASSPDIMGTQYFGPGTRLLVL.

The chain couples TRBV5-1 to TRBJ2-1; no clear D gene. V was cut by 3 bases and J by 9 bases, with 16 bases left in between. Per germline, CDR1 SGHRS and CDR2 YFSETQ. The CDR3 extends over 14 amino acids. The CDR3 loop reads CASSSTTSVVEQFF. CDR3 DNA sequence: TGCGCCAGCAGCTCAACCACAAGTGTGGTTGAGCAGTTCTTC.

The chain joins TRBV9 to TRBJ2-2; 9 positions agree with TRBD2. Germline loops: CDR1 SGDLS, CDR2 YYNGEE. Losses at the gene ends were 0 bases for V and 6 bases for J; bases not matched to a gene: 15. The CDR3 has 19 residues. The CDR3, as DNA: TGTGCCAGCAGCGTAGGGGGTAGCGGGAGATGGTTGTCGGCCGGGGAGCTGTTTTTT. Its protein is CASSVGGSGRWLSAGELFF.

This clone was counted once. The chain recombines TRBV6-1 with TRBJ2-7; TRBD1 aligns across 8 bases. Germline V gene lookup returns CDR1 MNHNS and CDR2 SASEGT. This CDR3 has 16 residues. The ends lost 0 bases at V and 1 base at J; junction bases unmatched: 5. The CDR3 reads CASSEARGQASYEQYF. CDR3 nucleotide sequence: TGTGCCAGCAGTGAAGCGAGGGGACAGGCTTCCTACGAGCAGTACTTC.

In regard to this clone: Within the sample, other DNA sequences also encode this same CDR3. The chain is built from TRBV15 and TRBJ2-7; TRBD1 matches 10 bases. Per the germline V gene, CDR1 is LNHNV and CDR2 is YYDKDF (reference sequence). Trimming took 3 bases from V and 6 from J; bases not matched to a gene: 2. The CDR3 has 13 residues. The CDR3: CATSRDRGGEQYF. For the CDR3, the DNA is TGTGCCACCAGCAGGGACAGGGGGGGCGAGCAGTACTTC.

The chain links TRBV7-2 to TRBJ1-3; 10 positions agree with TRBD1. V shed 5 bases and J 4 bases; nucleotides not matched to a gene: 11. This CDR3 has 17 residues. Germline-derived CDR1 and CDR2 are SGHTA and FQGNSA. The CDR3 nucleotides read TGTGCCAGCAGCCTCCAGACGACAGGGGGCGCGGGAAACACCATATATTTT. It specifies CASSLQTTGGAGNTIYF.

The rearrangement links TRBV6-5 to TRBJ2-1, with D perhaps TRBD1 (6 bases). Per germline, CDR1 MNHEY and CDR2 SVGAGI. There are 13 residues in the CDR3. V gave up 4 bases and J gave up 14 bases, with 18 bases separating them. CDR3 sequence: CASSFITQGTEFF. CDR3 nucleotide sequence: TGTGCCAGCAGTTTCATCACACAGGGTACGGAGTTCTTC.

This sequence joins TRBV5-1 and TRBJ1-1; 7 nucleotides agree with TRBD1. CDR1 and CDR2 from the germline V gene are SGHRS and YFSETQ. The CDR3 consists of 14 residues. V trimming: 0 bases; J trimming: 11 bases; junction bases outside the gene matches: 10. The CDR3 here is CASSLGDRAFGAFF. CDR3 sequence (DNA): TGCGCCAGCAGCTTGGGTGACAGGGCCTTTGGGGCTTTCTTT.

The chain uses TRBV27 and TRBJ1-1, with a weak D call TRBD1 (6 bases). Trimming removed 4 bases at V and 11 bases at J, with 20 bases between. CDR3 length: 14 amino acids. The germline CDR1 and CDR2 sequences are MNHEY and SMNVEV (reference sequence). The CDR3 loop reads CASSSYGQRDRAFF. CDR3 in DNA: TGTGCCAGCAGTTCCTACGGACAGAGGGATCGGGCTTTCTTT.

The rearrangement uses TRBV15 and TRBJ1-5; TRBD1 matches 7 bases. Per germline, CDR1 LNHNV and CDR2 YYDKDF (reference sequence). This CDR3 is built from 16 residues. With 1 base clipped from V and 3 bases from J, the junction kept 6 bases outside the gene matches. The CDR3 DNA is TGTGCCACCAGCAGAGGGAAGGGGGCCTCCAATCAGCCCCAGCATTTT. It yields the protein CATSRGKGASNQPQHF.

V gene TRBV27 combines with J gene TRBJ2-3; 7 bases align to TRBD2. The V and J ends lost 3 bases and 4 bases, in that order; junction bases with no gene match: 7. This CDR3 region has 15 residues. Germline V gene lookup returns CDR1 MNHEY and CDR2 SMNVEV (reference sequence). The chain's CDR3 is CASSLSGAGPDTQYF. The CDR3 DNA sequence: TGTGCCAGCAGTTTGTCGGGAGCGGGGCCAGATACGCAGTATTTT.

The chain carries TRBV27 and TRBJ1-3; D gene uncertain. The V gene lost 5 bases and the J gene lost 9 bases, with 14 bases spanning the gap. The CDR3 covers 13 residues. The germline V gene encodes CDR1 MNHEY and CDR2 SMNVEV (reference sequence). The CDR3 nucleotides are TGTGCCAGCAGTCCCTCGGCGGGGAGCACCATATATTTT. This gives the protein CASSPSAGSTIYF.

As regards this clone: At the DNA level, this CDR3 is encoded by other sequences in the same sample as well. The chain employs TRBV18 and TRBJ1-5; D is ambiguous. The CDR3 has 13 residues. V lost 1 base to trimming and J lost 4 bases, with 5 bases between them. Germline loops: CDR1 KGHSH, CDR2 LQKENI. The CDR3 DNA reads as TGTGCCAGCTCACCACGAGGGAATCAGCCCCAGCATTTT. This translates into CASSPRGNQPQHF.

J is TRBJ2-1 and V is TRBV7-6, with TRBD1 matching 7 bases. Losses at the gene ends were 5 bases for V and 6 bases for J; bases not matched to a gene: 19. The V gene's germline CDR1 is SGHVS and CDR2 FNYEAQ. The CDR3 sequence is 18 residues long. CDR3 sequence: CASSPRGFGQGVINEQFF. The CDR3 DNA is TGTGCCAGCAGCCCAAGGGGTTTCGGGCAGGGGGTAATCAATGAGCAGTTCTTC.

The chain links TRBV25-1 to TRBJ1-6, with 7 bases fitting TRBD1. This CDR3 has 14 amino acids. The V and J ends lost 3 bases and 10 bases, in that order; junction bases with no gene match: 6. CDR1 MGHDK and CDR2 SYGVNS come from the germline V gene. CDR3 DNA sequence: TGTGCCAGCAGTGACTACGGGGACAGATCACCCCTCCACTTT. Translating gives CASSDYGDRSPLHF.

The chain has TRBV7-8 and TRBJ2-1; 13 bases are shared with TRBD2. Per germline, CDR1 SGHVS and CDR2 FQNEAQ. V dropped 3 bases and J dropped 7; count of bases not matched to a gene: 6. CDR3 length: 16 amino acids. CDR3 nucleotides: TGTGCCAGCAGCTTCCTACTAGCGGGGGGGAGAAATGAGCAGTTCTTC. It is translated as CASSFLLAGGRNEQFF.

The V call is TRBV7-3, the J call TRBJ1-1; TRBD1 might be the D (5 bases). The V end was cut by 1 base, the J end by 4 bases, with 13 bases between. Germline values: CDR1 SGHTA, CDR2 FQGTGA. The CDR3 consists of 15 residues. The CDR3 coding sequence is TGTGCCAGCAGCTTAAACCCAGGGCAAGGCACTGAAGCTTTCTTT. Protein: CASSLNPGQGTEAFF. Variable domain in full (rest from reference TRBV7-3 and TRBJ1-1): GAGVSQTPSNKVTEKGKYVELRCDPISGHTALYWYRQSLGQGPEFLIYFQGTGAADDSGLPNDRFFAVRPEGSVSTLKIQRTERGDSAVYLCASSLNPGQGTEAFFGQGTRLTVV.